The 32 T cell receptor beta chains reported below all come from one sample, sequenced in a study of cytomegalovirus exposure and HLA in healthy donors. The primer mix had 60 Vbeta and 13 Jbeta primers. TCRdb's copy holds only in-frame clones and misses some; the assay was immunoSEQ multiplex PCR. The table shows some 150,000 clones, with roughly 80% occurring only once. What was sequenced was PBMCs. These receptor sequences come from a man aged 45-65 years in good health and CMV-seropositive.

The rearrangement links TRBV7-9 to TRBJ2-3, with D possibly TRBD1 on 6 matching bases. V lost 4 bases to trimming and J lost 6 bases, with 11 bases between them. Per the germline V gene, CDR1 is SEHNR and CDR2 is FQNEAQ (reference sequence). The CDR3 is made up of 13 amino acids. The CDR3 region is CASSSPGADTQYF. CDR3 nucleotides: TGTGCCAGCAGCTCCCCAGGGGCCGATACGCAGTATTTT.

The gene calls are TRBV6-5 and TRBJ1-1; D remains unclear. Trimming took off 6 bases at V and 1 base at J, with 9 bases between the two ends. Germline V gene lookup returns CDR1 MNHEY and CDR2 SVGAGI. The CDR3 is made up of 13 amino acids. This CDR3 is CASRREPNTEAFF. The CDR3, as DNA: TGTGCCAGCAGGAGAGAGCCGAACACTGAAGCTTTCTTT.

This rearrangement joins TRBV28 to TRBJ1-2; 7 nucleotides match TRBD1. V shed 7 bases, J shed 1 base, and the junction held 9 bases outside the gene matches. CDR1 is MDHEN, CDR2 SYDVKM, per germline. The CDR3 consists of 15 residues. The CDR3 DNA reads TGTGCCAGCACCAGGGGACAGTTCTTTAACTATGGCTACACCTTC. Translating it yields CASTRGQFFNYGYTF.

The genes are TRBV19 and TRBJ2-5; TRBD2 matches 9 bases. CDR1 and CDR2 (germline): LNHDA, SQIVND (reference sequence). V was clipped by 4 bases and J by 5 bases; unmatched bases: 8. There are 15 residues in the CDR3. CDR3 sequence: CASSKTSGGGETQYF. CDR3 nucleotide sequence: TGTGCCAGTAGTAAGACTAGCGGAGGCGGGGAGACCCAGTACTTC.

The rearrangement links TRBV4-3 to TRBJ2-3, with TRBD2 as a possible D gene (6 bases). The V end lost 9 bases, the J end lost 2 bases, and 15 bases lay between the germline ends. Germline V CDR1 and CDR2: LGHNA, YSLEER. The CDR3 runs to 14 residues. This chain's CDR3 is CARGHGGSTDTQYF. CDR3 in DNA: TGCGCCAGGGGGCATGGAGGGTCCACAGATACGCAGTATTTT.

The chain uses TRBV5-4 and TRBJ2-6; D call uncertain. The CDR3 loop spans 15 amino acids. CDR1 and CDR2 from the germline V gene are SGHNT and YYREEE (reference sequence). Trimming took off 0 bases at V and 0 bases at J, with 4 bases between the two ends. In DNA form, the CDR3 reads TGTGCCAGCAGCTTGGCAGGCTCTGGGGCCAACGTCCTGACTTTC. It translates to CASSLAGSGANVLTF.

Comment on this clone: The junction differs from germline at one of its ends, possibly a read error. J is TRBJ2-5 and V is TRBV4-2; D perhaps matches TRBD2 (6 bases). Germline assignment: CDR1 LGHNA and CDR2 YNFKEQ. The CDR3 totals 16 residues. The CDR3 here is CASSQDLIGTPETRYF. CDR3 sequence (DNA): TGTGCCAGCAGCCAAGATCTTATTGGGACTCCGGAGACCCGGTACTTC.

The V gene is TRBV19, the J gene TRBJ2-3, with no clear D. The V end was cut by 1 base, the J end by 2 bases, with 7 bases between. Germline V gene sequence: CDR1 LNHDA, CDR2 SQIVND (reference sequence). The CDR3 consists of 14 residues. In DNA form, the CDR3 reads TGTGCCAGTAGTATAGTCGGGTACACAGATACGCAGTATTTT. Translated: CASSIVGYTDTQYF.

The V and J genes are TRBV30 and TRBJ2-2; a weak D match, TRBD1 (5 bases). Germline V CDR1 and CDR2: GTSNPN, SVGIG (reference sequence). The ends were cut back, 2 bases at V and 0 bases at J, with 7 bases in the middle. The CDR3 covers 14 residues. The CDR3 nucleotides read TGTGCCTGGAGTCGCAGGGCGAACACCGGGGAGCTGTTTTTT. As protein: CAWSRRANTGELFF. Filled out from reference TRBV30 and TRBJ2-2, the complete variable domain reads SQTIHQWPATLVQPVGSPLSLECTVEGTSNPNLYWYRQAAGRGLQLLFYSVGIGQISSEVPQNLSASRPQDRQFILSSKKLLLSDSGFYLCAWSRRANTGELFFGEGSRLTVL.

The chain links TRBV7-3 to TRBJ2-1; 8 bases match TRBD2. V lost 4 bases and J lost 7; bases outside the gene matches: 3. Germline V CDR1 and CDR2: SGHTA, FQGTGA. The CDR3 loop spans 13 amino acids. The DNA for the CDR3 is TGTGCCAGCAGCTCGCCGGGAGGGAATGAGCAGTTCTTC. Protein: CASSSPGGNEQFF. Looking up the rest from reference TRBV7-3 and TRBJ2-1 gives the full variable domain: GAGVSQTPSNKVTEKGKYVELRCDPISGHTALYWYRQSLGQGPEFLIYFQGTGAADDSGLPNDRFFAVRPEGSVSTLKIQRTERGDSAVYLCASSSPGGNEQFFGPGTRLTVL.

CDR3 protein: CASSPTGTGSSGNTIYF. In nucleotides, the CDR3 is TGTGCCAGCAGCCCTACCGGGACAGGGAGCTCTGGAAACACCATATATTTT. This chain joins TRBV9 and TRBJ1-3, with 9 bases identical to TRBD1. CDR3 length: 17 residues. Per germline, CDR1 SGDLS and CDR2 YYNGEE. Trimming at V came to 4 bases and at J to 0 bases, leaving 8 bases not matched to a gene.

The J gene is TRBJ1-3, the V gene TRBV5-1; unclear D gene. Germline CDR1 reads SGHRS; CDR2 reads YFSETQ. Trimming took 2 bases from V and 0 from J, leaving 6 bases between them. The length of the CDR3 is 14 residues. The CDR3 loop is CASSLEASGNTIYF. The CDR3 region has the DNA TGCGCCAGCAGCTTAGAGGCCTCTGGAAACACCATATATTTT.

This CDR3 reads CASSYTGQFYEQYF. The CDR3 bases are TGTGCCAGCAGTTACACGGGACAATTCTACGAGCAGTACTTC. V and J are TRBV6-8 and TRBJ2-7, with D possibly TRBD1 on 6 matching bases. The V gene's germline CDR1 is MNHGY and CDR2 SAAAGT. The V gene lost 2 bases and the J gene lost 3 bases, with 11 bases spanning the gap. CDR3 length equals 14 residues.

CDR3 DNA: TGTGCCAGCAGTTCAGGGGAGCCTAGCACAGATACGCAGTATTTT. Encoded protein: CASSSGEPSTDTQYF. The chain has TRBV28 and TRBJ2-3; a possible D gene is TRBD1 (6 bases). The CDR3 covers 15 residues. V was clipped by 4 bases and J by 0 bases, with 11 bases between them. The germline V gene encodes CDR1 MDHEN and CDR2 SYDVKM.

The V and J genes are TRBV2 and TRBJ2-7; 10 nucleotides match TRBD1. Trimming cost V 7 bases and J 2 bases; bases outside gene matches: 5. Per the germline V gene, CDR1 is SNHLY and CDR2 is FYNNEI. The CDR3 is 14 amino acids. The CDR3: CASNRDRGPYEQYF. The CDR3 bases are TGTGCCAGCAACCGGGACAGGGGCCCCTACGAGCAGTACTTC.

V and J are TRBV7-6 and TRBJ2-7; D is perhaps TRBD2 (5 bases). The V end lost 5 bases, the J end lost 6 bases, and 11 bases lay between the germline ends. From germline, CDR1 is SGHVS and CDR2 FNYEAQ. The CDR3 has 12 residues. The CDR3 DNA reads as TGTGCCAGCAGCCCGAGCGGAGGCGAGCAGTACTTC. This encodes CASSPSGGEQYF. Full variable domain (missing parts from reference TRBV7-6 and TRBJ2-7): GAGVSQSPRYKVTKRGQDVALRCDPISGHVSLYWYRQALGQGPEFLTYFNYEAQQDKSGLPNDRFSAERPEGSISTLTIQRTEQRDSAMYRCASSPSGGEQYFGPGTRLTVT.

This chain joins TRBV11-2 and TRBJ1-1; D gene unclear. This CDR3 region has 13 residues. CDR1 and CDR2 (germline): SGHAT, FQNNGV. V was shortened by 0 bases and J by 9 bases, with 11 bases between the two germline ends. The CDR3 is CASSLDRTEQAFF. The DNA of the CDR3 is TGTGCCAGCAGCTTAGATAGAACCGAGCAAGCTTTCTTT.

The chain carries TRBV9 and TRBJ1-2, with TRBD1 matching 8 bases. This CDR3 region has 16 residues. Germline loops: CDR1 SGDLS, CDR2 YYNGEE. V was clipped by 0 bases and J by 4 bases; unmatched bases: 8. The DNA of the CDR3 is TGTGCCAGCAGCGTAGTCCCGGGGACAGGAGTCTATGGCTACACCTTC. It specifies CASSVVPGTGVYGYTF.

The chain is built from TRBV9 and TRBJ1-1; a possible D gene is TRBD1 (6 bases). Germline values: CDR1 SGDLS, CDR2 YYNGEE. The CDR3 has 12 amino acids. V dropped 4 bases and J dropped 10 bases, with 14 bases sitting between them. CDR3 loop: CASSPVGAGAFF. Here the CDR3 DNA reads TGTGCCAGCAGCCCAGTGGGGGCGGGAGCTTTCTTT.

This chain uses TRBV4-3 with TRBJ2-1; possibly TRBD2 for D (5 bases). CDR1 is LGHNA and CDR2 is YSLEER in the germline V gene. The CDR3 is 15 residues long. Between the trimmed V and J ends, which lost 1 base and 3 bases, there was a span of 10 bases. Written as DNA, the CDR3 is TGCGCCAGCAGCCAAGTAAGCGGTCTCTACAATGAGCAGTTCTTC. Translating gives CASSQVSGLYNEQFF.

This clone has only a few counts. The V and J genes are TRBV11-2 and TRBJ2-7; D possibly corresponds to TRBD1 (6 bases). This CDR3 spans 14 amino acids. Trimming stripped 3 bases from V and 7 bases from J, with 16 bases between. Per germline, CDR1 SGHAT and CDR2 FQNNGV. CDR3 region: CASSFQRDNLEQYF. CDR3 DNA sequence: TGTGCCAGCAGCTTCCAACGGGACAACCTTGAGCAGTACTTC.

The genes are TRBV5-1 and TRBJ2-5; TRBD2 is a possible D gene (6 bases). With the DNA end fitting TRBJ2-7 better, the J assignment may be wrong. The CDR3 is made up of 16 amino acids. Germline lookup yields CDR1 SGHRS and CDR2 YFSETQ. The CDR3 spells CASSLVRSGAENEQYF. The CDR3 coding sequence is TGCGCCAGCAGCTTGGTGAGGTCGGGAGCGGAAAACGAGCAGTACTTC.

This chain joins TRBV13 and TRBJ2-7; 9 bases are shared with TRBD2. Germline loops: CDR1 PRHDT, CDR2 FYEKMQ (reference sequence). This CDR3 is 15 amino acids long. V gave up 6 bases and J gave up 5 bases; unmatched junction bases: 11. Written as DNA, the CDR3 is TGTGCCAGCAGAAAAAAGAGCGGGAGGTACGACGAGCAGTACTTC. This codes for CASRKKSGRYDEQYF.

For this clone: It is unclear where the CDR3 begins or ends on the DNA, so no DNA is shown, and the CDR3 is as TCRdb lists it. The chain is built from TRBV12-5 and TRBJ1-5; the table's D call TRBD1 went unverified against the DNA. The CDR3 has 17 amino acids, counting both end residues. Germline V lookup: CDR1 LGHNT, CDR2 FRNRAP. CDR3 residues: CASGLGTGQGIRQPQHF.

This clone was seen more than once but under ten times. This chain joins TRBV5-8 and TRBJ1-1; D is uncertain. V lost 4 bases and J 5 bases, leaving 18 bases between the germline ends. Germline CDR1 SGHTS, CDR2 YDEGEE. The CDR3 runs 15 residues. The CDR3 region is CASSHILSGWTEAFF. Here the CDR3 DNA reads TGTGCCAGCAGCCATATCTTGTCAGGATGGACTGAAGCTTTCTTT.

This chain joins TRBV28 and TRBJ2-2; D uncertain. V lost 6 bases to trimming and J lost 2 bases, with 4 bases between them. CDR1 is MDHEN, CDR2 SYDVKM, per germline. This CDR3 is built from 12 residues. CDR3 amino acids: CASSPNTGELFF. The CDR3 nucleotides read TGTGCCAGCAGCCCAAACACCGGGGAGCTGTTTTTT. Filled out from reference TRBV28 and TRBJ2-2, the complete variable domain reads DVKVTQSSRYLVKRTGEKVFLECVQDMDHENMFWYRQDPGLGLRLIYFSYDVKMKEKGDIPEGYSVSREKKERFSLILESASTNQTSMYLCASSPNTGELFFGEGSRLTVL.

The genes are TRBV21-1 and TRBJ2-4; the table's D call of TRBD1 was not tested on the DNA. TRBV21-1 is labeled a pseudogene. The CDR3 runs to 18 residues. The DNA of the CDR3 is TGTGCCAGCAGCAAAGTTTGGGACAGGGCCCAGATATGTAACATTCAGTACTTC. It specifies CASSKVWDRAQICNIQYF.

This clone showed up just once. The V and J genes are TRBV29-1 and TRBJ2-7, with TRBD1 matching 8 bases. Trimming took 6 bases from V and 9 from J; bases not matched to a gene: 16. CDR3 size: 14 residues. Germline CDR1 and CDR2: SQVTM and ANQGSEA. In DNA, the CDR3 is TGCAGCGTGAGTTCCCGGACAGGGCCATCTAGGCAGTACTTC. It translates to CSVSSRTGPSRQYF.

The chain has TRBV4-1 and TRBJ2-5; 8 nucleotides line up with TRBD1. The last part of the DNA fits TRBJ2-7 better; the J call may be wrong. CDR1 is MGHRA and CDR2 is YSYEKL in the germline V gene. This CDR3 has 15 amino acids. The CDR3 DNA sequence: TGCGCCAGCAGCCAAGCGGACAGGGTTGCCTACGAGCAGTACTTC. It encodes CASSQADRVAYEQYF.

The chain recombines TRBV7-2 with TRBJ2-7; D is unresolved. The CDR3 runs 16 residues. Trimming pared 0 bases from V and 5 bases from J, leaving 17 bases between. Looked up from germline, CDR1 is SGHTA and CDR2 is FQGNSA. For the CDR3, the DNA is TGTGCCAGCAGCTTAGCTGGCGGATCGAAGGTGGACGAGCAGTACTTC. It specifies CASSLAGGSKVDEQYF.

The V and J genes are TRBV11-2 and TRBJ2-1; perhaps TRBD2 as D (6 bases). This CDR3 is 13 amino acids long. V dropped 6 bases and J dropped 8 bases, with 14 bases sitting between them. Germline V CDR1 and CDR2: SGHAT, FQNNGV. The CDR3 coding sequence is TGTGCCAGCAGGCCAAAACTAGCTCATGAGCAGTTCTTC. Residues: CASRPKLAHEQFF.

DNA for the CDR3: TGTGCCATCAGTGGACTAGCGGGAGTCTCAGATACGCAGTATTTT. Translation: CAISGLAGVSDTQYF. The chain carries TRBV10-3 and TRBJ2-3, with TRBD2 matching over 12 bases. There are 15 residues in the CDR3. V was pared by 4 bases and J by 4 bases, with 3 bases of the junction left unmatched. In germline, CDR1 is ENHRY, CDR2 SYGVKD.